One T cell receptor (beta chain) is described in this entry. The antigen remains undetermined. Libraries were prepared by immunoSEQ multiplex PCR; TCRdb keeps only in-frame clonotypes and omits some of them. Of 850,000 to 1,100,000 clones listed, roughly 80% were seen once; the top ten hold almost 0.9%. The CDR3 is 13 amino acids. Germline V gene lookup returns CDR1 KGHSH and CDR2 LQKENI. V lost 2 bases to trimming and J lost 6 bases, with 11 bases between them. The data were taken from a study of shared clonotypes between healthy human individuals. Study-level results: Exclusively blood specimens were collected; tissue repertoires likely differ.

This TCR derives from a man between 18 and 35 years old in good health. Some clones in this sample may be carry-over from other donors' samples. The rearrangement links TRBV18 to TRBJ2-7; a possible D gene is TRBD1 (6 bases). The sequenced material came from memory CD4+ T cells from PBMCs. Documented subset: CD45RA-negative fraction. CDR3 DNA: TGTGCCAGCTCACCAGCGGCACAGGGCGAGCAGTACTTC. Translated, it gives CASSPAAQGEQYF.